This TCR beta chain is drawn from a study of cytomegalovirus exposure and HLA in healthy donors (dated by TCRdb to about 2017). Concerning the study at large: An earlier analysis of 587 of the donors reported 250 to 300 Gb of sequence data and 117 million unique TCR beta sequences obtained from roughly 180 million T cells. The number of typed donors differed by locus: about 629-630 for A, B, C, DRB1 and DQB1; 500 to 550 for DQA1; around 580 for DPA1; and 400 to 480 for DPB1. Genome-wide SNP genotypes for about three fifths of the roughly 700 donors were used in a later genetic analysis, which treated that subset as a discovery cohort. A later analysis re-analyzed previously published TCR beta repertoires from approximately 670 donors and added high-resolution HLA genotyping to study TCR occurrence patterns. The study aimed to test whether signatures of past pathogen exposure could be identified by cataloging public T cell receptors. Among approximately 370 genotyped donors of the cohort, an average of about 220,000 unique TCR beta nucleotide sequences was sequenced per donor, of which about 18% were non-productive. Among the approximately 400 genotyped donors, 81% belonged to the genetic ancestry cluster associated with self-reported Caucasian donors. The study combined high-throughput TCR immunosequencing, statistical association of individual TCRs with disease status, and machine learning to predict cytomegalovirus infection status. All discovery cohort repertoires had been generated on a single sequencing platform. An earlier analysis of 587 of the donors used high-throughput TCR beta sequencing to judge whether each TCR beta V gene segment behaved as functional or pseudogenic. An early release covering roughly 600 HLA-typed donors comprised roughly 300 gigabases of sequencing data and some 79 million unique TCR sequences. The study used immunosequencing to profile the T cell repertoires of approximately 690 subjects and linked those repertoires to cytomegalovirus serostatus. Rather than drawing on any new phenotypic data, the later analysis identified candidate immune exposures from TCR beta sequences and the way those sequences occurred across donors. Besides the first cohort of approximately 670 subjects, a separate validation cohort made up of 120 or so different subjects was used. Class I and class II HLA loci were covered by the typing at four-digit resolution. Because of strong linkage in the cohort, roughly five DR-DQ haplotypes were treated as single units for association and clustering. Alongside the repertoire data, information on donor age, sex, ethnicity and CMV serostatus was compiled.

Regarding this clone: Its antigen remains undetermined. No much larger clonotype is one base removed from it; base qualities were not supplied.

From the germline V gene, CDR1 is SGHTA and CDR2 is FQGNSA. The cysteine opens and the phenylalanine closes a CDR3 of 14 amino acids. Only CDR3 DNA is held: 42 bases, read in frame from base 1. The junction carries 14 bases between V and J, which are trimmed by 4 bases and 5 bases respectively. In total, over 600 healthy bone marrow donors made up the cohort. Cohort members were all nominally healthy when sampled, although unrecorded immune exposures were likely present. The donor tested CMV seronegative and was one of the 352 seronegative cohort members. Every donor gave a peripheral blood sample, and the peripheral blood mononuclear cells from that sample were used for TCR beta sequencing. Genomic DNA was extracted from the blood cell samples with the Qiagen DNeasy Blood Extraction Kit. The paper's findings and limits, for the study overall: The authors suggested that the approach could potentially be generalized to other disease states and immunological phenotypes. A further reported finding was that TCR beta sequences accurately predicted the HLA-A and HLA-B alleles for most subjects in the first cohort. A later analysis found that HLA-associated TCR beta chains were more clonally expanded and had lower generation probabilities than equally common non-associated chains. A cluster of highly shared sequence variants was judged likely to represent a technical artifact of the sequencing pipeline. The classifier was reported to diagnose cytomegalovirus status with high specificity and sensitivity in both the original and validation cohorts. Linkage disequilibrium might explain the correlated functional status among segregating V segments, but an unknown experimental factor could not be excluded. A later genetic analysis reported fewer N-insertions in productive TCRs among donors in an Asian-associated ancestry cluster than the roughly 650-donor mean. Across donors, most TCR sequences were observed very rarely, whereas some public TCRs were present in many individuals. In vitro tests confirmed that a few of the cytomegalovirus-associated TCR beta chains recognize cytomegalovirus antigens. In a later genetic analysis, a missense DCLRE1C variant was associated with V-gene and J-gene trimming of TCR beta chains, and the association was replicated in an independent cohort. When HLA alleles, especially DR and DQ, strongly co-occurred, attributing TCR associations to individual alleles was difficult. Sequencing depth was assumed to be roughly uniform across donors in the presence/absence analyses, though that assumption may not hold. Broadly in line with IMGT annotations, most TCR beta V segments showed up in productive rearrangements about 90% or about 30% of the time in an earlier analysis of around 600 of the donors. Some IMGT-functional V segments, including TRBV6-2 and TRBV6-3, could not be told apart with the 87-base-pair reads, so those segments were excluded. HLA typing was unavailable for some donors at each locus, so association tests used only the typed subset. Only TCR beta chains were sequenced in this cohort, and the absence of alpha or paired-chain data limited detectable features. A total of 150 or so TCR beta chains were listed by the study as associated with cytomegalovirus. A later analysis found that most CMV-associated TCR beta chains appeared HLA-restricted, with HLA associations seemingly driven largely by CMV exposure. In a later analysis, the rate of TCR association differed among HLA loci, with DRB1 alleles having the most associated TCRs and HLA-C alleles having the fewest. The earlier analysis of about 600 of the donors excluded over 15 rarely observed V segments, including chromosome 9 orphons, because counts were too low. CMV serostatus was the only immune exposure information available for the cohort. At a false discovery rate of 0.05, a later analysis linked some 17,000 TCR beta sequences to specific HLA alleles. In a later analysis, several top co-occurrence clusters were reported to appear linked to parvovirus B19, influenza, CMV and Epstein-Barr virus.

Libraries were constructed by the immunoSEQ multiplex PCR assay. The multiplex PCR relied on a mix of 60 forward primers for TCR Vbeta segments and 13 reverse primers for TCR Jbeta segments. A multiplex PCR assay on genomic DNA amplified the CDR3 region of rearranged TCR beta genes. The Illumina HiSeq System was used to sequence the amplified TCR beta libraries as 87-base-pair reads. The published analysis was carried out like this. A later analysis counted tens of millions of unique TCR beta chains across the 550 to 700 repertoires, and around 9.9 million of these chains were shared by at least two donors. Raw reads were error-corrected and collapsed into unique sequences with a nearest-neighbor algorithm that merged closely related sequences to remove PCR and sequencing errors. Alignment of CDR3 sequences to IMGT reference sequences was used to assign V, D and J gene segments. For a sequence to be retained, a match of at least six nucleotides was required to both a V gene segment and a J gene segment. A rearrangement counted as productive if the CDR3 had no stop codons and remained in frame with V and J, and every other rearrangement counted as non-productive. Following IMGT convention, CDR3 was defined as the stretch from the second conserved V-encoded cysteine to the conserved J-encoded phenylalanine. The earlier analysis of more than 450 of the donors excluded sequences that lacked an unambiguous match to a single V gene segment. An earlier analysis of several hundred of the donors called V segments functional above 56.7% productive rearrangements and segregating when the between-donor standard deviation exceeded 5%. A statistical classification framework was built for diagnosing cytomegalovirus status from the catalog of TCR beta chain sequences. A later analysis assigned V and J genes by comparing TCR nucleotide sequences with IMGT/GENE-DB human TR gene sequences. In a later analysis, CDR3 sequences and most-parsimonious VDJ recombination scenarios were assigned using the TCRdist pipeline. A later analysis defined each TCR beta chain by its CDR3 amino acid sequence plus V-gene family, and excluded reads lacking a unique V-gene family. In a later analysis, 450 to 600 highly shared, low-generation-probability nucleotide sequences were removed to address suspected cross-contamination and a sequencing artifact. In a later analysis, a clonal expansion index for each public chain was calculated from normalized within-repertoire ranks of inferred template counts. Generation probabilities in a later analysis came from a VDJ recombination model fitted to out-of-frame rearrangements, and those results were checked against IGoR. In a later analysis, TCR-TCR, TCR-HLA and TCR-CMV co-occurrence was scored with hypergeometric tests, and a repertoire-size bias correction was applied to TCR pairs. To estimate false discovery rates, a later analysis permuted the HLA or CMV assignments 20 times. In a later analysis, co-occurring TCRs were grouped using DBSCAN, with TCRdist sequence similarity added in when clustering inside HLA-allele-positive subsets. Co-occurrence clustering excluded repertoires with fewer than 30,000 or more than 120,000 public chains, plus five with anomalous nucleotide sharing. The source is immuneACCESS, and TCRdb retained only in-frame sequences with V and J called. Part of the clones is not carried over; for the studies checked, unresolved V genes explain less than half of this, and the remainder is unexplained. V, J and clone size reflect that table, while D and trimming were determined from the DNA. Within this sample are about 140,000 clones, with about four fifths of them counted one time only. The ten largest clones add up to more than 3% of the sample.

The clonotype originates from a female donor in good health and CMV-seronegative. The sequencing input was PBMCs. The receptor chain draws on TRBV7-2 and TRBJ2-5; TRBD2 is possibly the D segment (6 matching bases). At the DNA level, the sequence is TGTGCCAGCAGCTCCGTGACGGGAGAGGAGACCCAGTACTTC. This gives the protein CASSSVTGEETQYF.